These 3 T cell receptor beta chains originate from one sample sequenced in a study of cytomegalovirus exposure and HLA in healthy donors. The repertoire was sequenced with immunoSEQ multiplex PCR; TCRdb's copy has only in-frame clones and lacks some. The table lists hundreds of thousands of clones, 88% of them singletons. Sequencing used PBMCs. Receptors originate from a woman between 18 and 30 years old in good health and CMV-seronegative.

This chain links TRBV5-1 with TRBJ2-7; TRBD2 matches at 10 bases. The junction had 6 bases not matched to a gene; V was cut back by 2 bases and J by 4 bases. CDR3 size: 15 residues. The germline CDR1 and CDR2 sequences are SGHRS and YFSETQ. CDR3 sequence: CASSLGLAVGYEQYF. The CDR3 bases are TGCGCCAGCAGCTTAGGACTAGCGGTTGGGTACGAGCAGTACTTC. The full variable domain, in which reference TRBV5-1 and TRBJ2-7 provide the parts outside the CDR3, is KAGVTQTPRYLIKTRGQQVTLSCSPISGHRSVSWYQQTPGQGLQFLFEYFSETQRNKGNFPGRFSGRQFSNSRSEMNVSTLELGDSALYLCASSLGLAVGYEQYFGPGTRLTVT.

The CDR3 sequence: CAISVGTGATEAFF. The CDR3 coding sequence is TGTGCCATCAGTGTCGGGACAGGGGCCACTGAAGCTTTCTTT. This chain links TRBV10-3 with TRBJ1-1; TRBD1 agrees at 10 bases. This CDR3 has 14 amino acids. The V segment lost 4 bases and the J segment 4 bases; nucleotides outside the gene matches: 3. From germline, CDR1 is ENHRY and CDR2 SYGVKD.

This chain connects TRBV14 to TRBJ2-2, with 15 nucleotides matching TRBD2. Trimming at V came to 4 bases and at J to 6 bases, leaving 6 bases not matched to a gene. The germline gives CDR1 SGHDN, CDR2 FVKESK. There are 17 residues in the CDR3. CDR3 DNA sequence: TGTGCCAGCAGCCGATTCTGGACTAGCGGGAGGGCCGGGGAGCTGTTTTTT. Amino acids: CASSRFWTSGRAGELFF.